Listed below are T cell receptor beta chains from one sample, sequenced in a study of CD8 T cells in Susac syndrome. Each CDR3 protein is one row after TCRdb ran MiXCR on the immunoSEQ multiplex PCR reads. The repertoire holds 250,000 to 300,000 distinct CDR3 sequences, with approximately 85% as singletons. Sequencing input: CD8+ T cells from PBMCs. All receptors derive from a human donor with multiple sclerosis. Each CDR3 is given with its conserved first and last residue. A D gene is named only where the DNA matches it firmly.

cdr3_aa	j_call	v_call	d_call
CASSWPASLNSPLHF	TRBJ1-6	TRBV6-6	NA
CASSPMGGEQYF	TRBJ2-7	TRBV7-9	NA
CASSVGQGDSQPQHF	TRBJ1-5	TRBV9	TRBD1
CAWSTGTRNEQFF	TRBJ2-1	TRBV30	NA
CASRRRGSETQYF	TRBJ2-5	TRBV28	TRBD2
CASSLDLDNVRGALYF	TRBJ2-5	TRBV27	NA
CASSQAVAGTYEQYF	TRBJ2-7	TRBV4-2	TRBD2
CASSPGHGYGYTF	TRBJ1-2	TRBV19	NA
CATLRRDSNYGYTF	TRBJ1-2	TRBV7-9	NA
CASSFQPYSNQPQHF	TRBJ1-5	TRBV27	NA
CASSKSDEQFF	TRBJ2-1	TRBV4-1	NA
CASSFGGPNYEQYF	TRBJ2-7	TRBV27	NA
CSAREQGSYEQYF	TRBJ2-7	TRBV20-1	TRBD1
CASRTAPAETQYF	TRBJ2-5	TRBV27	NA
CASSEWPRGSYGYTF	TRBJ1-2	TRBV10-2	NA
CSVEGQGGDTQYF	TRBJ2-3	TRBV29-1	TRBD1
CASSLVSGGSYNEQFF	TRBJ2-1	TRBV7-9	TRBD2
CASSPYPIFTYEQYF	TRBJ2-7	TRBV19	NA
CATKLGTGNQPQHF	TRBJ1-5	TRBV6-5	TRBD1
CASSPVERLNPSYEQYF	TRBJ2-7	TRBV5-6	NA
CASSGPGTEAFF	TRBJ1-1	TRBV25-1	NA
CASSSQSTGTDPAFF	TRBJ1-1	TRBV4-3	NA
CATNGDTIYF	TRBJ1-3	TRBV25-1	NA